This section outlines one TCR beta chain sequence together with its context. These data originate in a study of T cell responses to AZD1222 COVID-19 vaccine. TCRdb keeps only in-frame clones here, not all; method: immunoSEQ multiplex PCR. Of roughly 120,000 clones detected, 70% to 90% appear once; the ten largest clones hold 3% to 4.5%. With 4 bases removed from V and 2 bases from J, the gap between germline ends came to 8 bases. This CDR3 region has 13 residues. The germline V gene has CDR1 MNHEY and CDR2 SVGAGI. The sequencing here drew on peripheral blood, taken on day 0 of MenACWY control vaccination. This TCR came from an adult in good health. V gene TRBV6-5 combines with J gene TRBJ1-1; a possible D gene is TRBD1 (5 bases). CDR3 amino acids: CASSSTENTEAFF. The CDR3 DNA follows: TGTGCCAGCAGTTCGACAGAAAACACTGAAGCTTTCTTT.